These T cell receptor beta chains were read from a single sample in a study of blood T cell repertoires in COVID-19. Clones were read by immunoSEQ multiplex PCR, and TCRdb kept only the in-frame ones, dropping some. The table records hundreds of thousands of clones, about 82% of them present only once. The specimen sequenced was PBMCs or T cells enriched from blood (not recorded which). These receptors were taken from a woman aged 50 to 60 with acute COVID-19. CDR3s leave out the opening cysteine and the closing phenylalanine or tryptophan. Each record gives: V gene, J gene, CDR3 protein.

v_call: TRBV4-1
j_call: TRBJ1-1
cdr3_aa: ASSQDPDKAAF

v_call: TRBV18
j_call: TRBJ2-3
cdr3_aa: ASSTSSGVSDTQY

v_call: TRBV25-1
j_call: TRBJ1-2
cdr3_aa: ASSETGGRYGYT

v_call: TRBV7-9
j_call: TRBJ2-7
cdr3_aa: ASSLGQGEYGYEQY

v_call: TRBV5-1
j_call: TRBJ2-3
cdr3_aa: ASSLVVATDTQY

v_call: TRBV19
j_call: TRBJ2-1
cdr3_aa: ASSIPGQVSEQF

v_call: TRBV14
j_call: TRBJ1-1
cdr3_aa: ASSSRRDAF

v_call: TRBV7-9
j_call: TRBJ1-2
cdr3_aa: ASSLAATYGYT

v_call: TRBV6-5
j_call: TRBJ1-1
cdr3_aa: ASGRTTMNTEAF

v_call: TRBV9
j_call: TRBJ2-7
cdr3_aa: ASSPLQDFHEQY

v_call: TRBV25-1
j_call: TRBJ1-1
cdr3_aa: ASSPEGLLGTEAF

v_call: TRBV5-4
j_call: TRBJ1-1
cdr3_aa: ASSPRVWTENTEAF

v_call: TRBV6-5
j_call: TRBJ1-1
cdr3_aa: ASREGQRVRGAF

v_call: TRBV30
j_call: TRBJ1-3
cdr3_aa: AYQTAGTIY

v_call: TRBV7-6
j_call: TRBJ1-1
cdr3_aa: ASSGDRANTEAF

v_call: TRBV29-1
j_call: TRBJ2-5
cdr3_aa: SVEGSRDEETQY

v_call: TRBV6-5
j_call: TRBJ1-2
cdr3_aa: ASSPDFRAYYGYT

v_call: TRBV7-9
j_call: TRBJ1-2
cdr3_aa: ASSLSSGQGRGYT

v_call: TRBV5-8
j_call: TRBJ2-1
cdr3_aa: ASSLVGGEQF

v_call: TRBV4-3
j_call: TRBJ1-1
cdr3_aa: ASSQGHGTEAF

v_call: TRBV18
j_call: TRBJ2-1
cdr3_aa: ASSPLLSNEQF

v_call: TRBV7-9
j_call: TRBJ2-5
cdr3_aa: ASSPSRTGNTETQY

v_call: TRBV11-2
j_call: TRBJ1-1
cdr3_aa: ASSLYPSTGPGTEAF

v_call: TRBV2
j_call: TRBJ1-2
cdr3_aa: ASSLDRFGYT

v_call: TRBV5-4
j_call: TRBJ2-2
cdr3_aa: ASSLNLQGPGELF

v_call: TRBV7-7
j_call: TRBJ2-2
cdr3_aa: ASSLDRANTGELF

v_call: TRBV27
j_call: TRBJ1-2
cdr3_aa: ASTALGQFNYGYT

v_call: TRBV7-3
j_call: TRBJ2-2
cdr3_aa: ASSLTPGGPNTGELF

v_call: TRBV12-3/TRBV12-4
j_call: TRBJ1-5
cdr3_aa: ASSPHTGQPQH

v_call: TRBV19
j_call: TRBJ2-2
cdr3_aa: ASSIVAGTGELF

v_call: TRBV30
j_call: TRBJ2-7
cdr3_aa: AWSEQFSYEQY

v_call: TRBV7-8
j_call: TRBJ2-7
cdr3_aa: ASSTQQGYEQY

v_call: TRBV7-9
j_call: TRBJ2-1
cdr3_aa: ASSFTRGTGDNEQF

v_call: TRBV19
j_call: TRBJ1-2
cdr3_aa: ASSGQADYGYT

v_call: TRBV15
j_call: TRBJ1-3
cdr3_aa: ATSRAVPSGNTIY

v_call: TRBV30
j_call: TRBJ2-7
cdr3_aa: AWRAGLPGEQY

v_call: TRBV4-3
j_call: TRBJ1-2
cdr3_aa: ASSTSDRGNYGYT

v_call: TRBV2
j_call: TRBJ1-1
cdr3_aa: ASSPGGRMTLNTEAF

v_call: TRBV4-1
j_call: TRBJ1-5
cdr3_aa: ASSTRQGNQPQH

v_call: TRBV5-4
j_call: TRBJ2-3
cdr3_aa: ASSSGQGADTQY

v_call: TRBV7-2
j_call: TRBJ2-7
cdr3_aa: ASSRKQGYEQY

v_call: TRBV5-4
j_call: TRBJ1-1
cdr3_aa: ASSLVGGGMNTEAF

v_call: TRBV20-1
j_call: TRBJ1-1
cdr3_aa: SASWSGTEAF

v_call: TRBV27
j_call: TRBJ2-1
cdr3_aa: ASNPGGGYYNEQF

v_call: TRBV2
j_call: TRBJ1-5
cdr3_aa: ASSPPGQNNQPQH

v_call: TRBV18
j_call: TRBJ2-7
cdr3_aa: ASSPFSDSTYEQY

v_call: TRBV5-6
j_call: TRBJ2-5
cdr3_aa: ASSLVTGGGETQY

v_call: TRBV5-1
j_call: TRBJ1-2
cdr3_aa: ASSLEQSYGYT